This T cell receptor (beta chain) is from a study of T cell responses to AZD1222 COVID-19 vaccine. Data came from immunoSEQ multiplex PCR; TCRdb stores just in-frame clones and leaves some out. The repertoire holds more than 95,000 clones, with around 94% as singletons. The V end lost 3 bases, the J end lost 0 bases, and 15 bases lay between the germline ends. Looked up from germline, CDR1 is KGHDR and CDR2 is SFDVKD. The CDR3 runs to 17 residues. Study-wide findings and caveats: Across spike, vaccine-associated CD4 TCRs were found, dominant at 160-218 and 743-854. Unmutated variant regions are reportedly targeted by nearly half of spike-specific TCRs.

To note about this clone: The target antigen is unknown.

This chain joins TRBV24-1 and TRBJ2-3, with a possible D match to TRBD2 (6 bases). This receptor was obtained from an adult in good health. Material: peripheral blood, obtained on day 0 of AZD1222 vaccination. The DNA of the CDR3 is TGTGCCACCAGTGATCCACTTAGCGGAGCCAGCACAGATACGCAGTATTTT. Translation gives CATSDPLSGASTDTQYF.